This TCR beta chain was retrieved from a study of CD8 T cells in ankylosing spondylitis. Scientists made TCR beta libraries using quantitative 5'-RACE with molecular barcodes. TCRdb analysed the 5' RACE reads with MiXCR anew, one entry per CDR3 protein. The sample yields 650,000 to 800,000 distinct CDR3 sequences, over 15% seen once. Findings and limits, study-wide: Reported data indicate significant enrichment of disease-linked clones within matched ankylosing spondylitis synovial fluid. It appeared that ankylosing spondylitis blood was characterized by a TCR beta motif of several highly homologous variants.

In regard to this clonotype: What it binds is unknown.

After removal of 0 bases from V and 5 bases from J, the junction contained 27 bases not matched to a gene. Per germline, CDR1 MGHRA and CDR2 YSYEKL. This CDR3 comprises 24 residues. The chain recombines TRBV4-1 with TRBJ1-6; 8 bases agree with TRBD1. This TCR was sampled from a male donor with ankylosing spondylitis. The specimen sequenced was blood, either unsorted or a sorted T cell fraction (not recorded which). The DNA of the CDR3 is TGCGCCAGCAGCCAAGATCTTCGGGACAGGAGGGTCTCTAGTGGGGACTATAATAATTCACCCCTCCACTTT. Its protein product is CASSQDLRDRRVSSGDYNNSPLHF.